This is a list of T cell receptor beta chains from one sample in a study of cytomegalovirus exposure and HLA in healthy donors. Profiled with immunoSEQ multiplex PCR; TCRdb holds only in-frame clones, not every one. This table has some 63,000 clones, 65% to 90% appearing once. Sequencing input: PBMCs. The source is a human donor in good health. The CDR3 runs from the conserved cysteine through the conserved F or W. D genes are given only for firm matches. The size of a clone is reported for some rows only, either as once, few or many, or as a class for expanded clones.

TRBV5-6,-,TRBJ1-2,TRBD1,TGTGCCAGCAGCTTGTTAGAGGGGGACAGGGGACCCTATGGCTACACCTTC,CASSLLEGDRGPYGYTF
TRBV4-3,few,TRBJ1-1,-,TGCGCCAGCAGCCCCTCCCGGCGGGCCGTCACTGAAGCTTTCTTT,CASSPSRRAVTEAFF
TRBV15,-,TRBJ1-2,TRBD1,TGTGCCACCAGCAGTGAATATGGACAGGAGTACTATGGCTACACCTTC,CATSSEYGQEYYGYTF
TRBV7-9,-,TRBJ1-2,-,TGTGCCAGCAGCTCCAGGGGTGGCTACACCTTC,CASSSRGGYTF
TRBV6-5,-,TRBJ2-7,-,TGTGCCAGCAAGGACAGCAAAAGCGGGCAGTACTTC,CASKDSKSGQYF
TRBV5-6,-,TRBJ2-5,-,TGTGCCAGCAGCTTGGCAAACGGGGAGACCCAGTACTTC,CASSLANGETQYF
TRBV25-1,-,TRBJ1-1,TRBD1,TGTGCCAGCAGTGAATACTCCGGGACAGGCGATGAAGCTTTCTTT,CASSEYSGTGDEAFF
TRBV2,-,TRBJ2-3,TRBD2,TGTGCCAGACCGACTAGCGGGGCCACAGATACGCAGTATTTT,CARPTSGATDTQYF
TRBV6-5,-,TRBJ2-7,TRBD1,TGTGCCAGCAGATCCTTATCCGGGACAGGGTTCGAGCAGTACTTC,CASRSLSGTGFEQYF
TRBV30,-,TRBJ2-3,-,TGTGCCTGGAATTCGCGGGGATCCACAGATACGCAGTATTTT,CAWNSRGSTDTQYF
TRBV11-1,-,TRBJ2-3,-,TGTGCCAGCGGCCGGGGGGCCCCAGATACGCAGTATTTT,CASGRGAPDTQYF
TRBV25-1,-,TRBJ2-7,TRBD1,TGTGCCAGCAGCCAAGGGGGCCCCTCCTACGAGCAGTACTTC,CASSQGGPSYEQYF
TRBV4-3,-,TRBJ1-3,TRBD1,TGCGCCAGCAGCCAAGCGATCAGGGGGGCCTCTGGAAACACCATATATTTT,CASSQAIRGASGNTIYF
TRBV4-3,-,TRBJ1-2,-,TGCGCCAGCAGCCAAGACGTGTGGGAGCTTTGGGGCTACACCTTC,CASSQDVWELWGYTF
TRBV19,few,TRBJ1-2,-,TGTGCCAGTAGCGAGCGGGTCTACACCTTC,CASSERVYTF
TRBV15,-,TRBJ2-1,-,TGTGCCACCAGCAATGACAGATTCTACAATGAGCAGTTCTTC,CATSNDRFYNEQFF
TRBV6-1,-,TRBJ2-7,-,TGTGCCAGCAGTATCATAGACATAACCTCCTACGAGCAGTACTTC,CASSIIDITSYEQYF
TRBV6-5,-,TRBJ1-1,-,TGTGCCAGCAGTTACCCGGACAGTGAAGCTTTCTTT,CASSYPDSEAFF
TRBV9,once,TRBJ1-2,-,TGTGCCAGCAGCGTAGACAGGGCAGGCTATGGCTACACCTTC,CASSVDRAGYGYTF
TRBV6-6,-,TRBJ1-5,-,TGTGCCAGCAGCCCCCCGGATCAGCCCCAGCATTTT,CASSPPDQPQHF
TRBV19,-,TRBJ2-1,-,TGTGCCAGTAGTGCAGTGTGGGGGGTGATGGATGAGCAGTTCTTC,CASSAVWGVMDEQFF
TRBV30,-,TRBJ1-1,-,TGTGCCTGGAGTCGCGGGTTTGAAGCTTTCTTT,CAWSRGFEAFF
TRBV2,-,TRBJ1-2,-,TGTGCCAGCCGCGGGGGGGACCTTAACTATGGCTACACCTTC,CASRGGDLNYGYTF